A selection of T cell receptor beta chains follows, all from one sample in a study of shared clonotypes between healthy human individuals. Generated by immunoSEQ multiplex PCR, the TCRdb table keeps only in-frame clones and is missing some. The sample has hundreds of thousands of clones; 60% to 80% are singletons. The sequenced material came from memory CD4+ T cells sorted from blood. The receptors were sampled from a woman in her twenties or thirties in good health. CDR3s include the opening cysteine and the closing phenylalanine or tryptophan. Each record gives: clone size, V gene, J gene, D gene, CDR3 protein, CDR3 DNA. A D gene is named only where the DNA matches it firmly. Not every row has a clone size; where given, it reads once, few, many or a size class.

>once|TRBV4-1|TRBJ2-1|TRBD2
CASSQAGTSGYEQFF
TGCGCCAGCAGCCAGGCCGGGACTAGCGGCTATGAGCAGTTCTTC
>-|TRBV5-1|TRBJ2-7|-
CASSLAGVARSPPEQYF
TGCGCCAGCAGCTTGGCCGGGGTAGCCAGGTCACCCCCGGAGCAGTACTTC
>-|TRBV19|TRBJ2-6|-
CASSIDQGSGANVLTF
TGTGCCAGTAGTATAGATCAGGGCTCTGGGGCCAACGTCCTGACTTTC
>-|TRBV27|TRBJ2-1|TRBD2
CASSFGLAGRSYNEQFF
TGTGCCAGCAGTTTCGGACTAGCGGGACGCTCCTACAATGAGCAGTTCTTC
>few|TRBV2|TRBJ2-6|-
CASTRDITSGANVLTF
TGTGCCAGCACGAGGGACATAACTTCTGGGGCCAACGTCCTGACTTTC
>-|TRBV5-1|TRBJ2-3|-
CASSLALRPSTDTQYF
TGCGCCAGCAGCTTGGCCCTGCGGCCTAGCACAGATACGCAGTATTTT
>-|TRBV27|TRBJ2-3|-
CASSLLGVGPSTDTQYF
TGTGCCAGCAGTTTATTGGGGGTGGGGCCTAGCACAGATACGCAGTATTTT
>-|TRBV30|TRBJ1-1|-
CAWSQDTDTEAFF
TGTGCCTGGAGTCAGGACACGGACACTGAAGCTTTCTTT
>many|TRBV6-5|TRBJ1-5|-
CASGRSNQPQHF
TGTGCCAGCGGGAGGAGCAATCAGCCCCAGCATTTT
>-|TRBV19|TRBJ2-5|TRBD2
CAGLGTSGNQETQYF
TGTGCCGGGCTCGGGACTAGCGGGAACCAAGAGACCCAGTACTTC
>-|TRBV11-2|TRBJ2-7|TRBD2
CASSWTSGRAFNEQYF
TGTGCCAGCAGCTGGACTAGCGGGAGGGCCTTTAACGAGCAGTACTTC
>-|TRBV15|TRBJ1-1|TRBD1
CATSRDPLDRGNTEAFF
TGTGCCACCAGCAGAGATCCCCTCGACAGGGGGAACACTGAAGCTTTCTTT
>-|TRBV30|TRBJ1-1|-
CAWSDGITEAFF
TGTGCCTGGAGCGACGGGATCACTGAAGCTTTCTTT
>many|TRBV5-1|TRBJ2-2|-
CASSEGNTGELFF
TGCGCCAGCAGCGAGGGGAACACCGGGGAGCTGTTTTTT
>few|TRBV4-2|TRBJ2-7|-
CASSGNRDSYEQYF
TGTGCCAGCAGCGGAAACCGGGACTCCTACGAGCAGTACTTC
>once|TRBV6-1|TRBJ1-2|-
CASSEGAVTRGYTF
TGTGCCAGCAGTGAAGGTGCCGTAACTAGGGGCTACACCTTC